This entry is about one T cell receptor (beta chain). Its antigen is undetermined. Alongside a J-beta primer mix, a sample-barcoded 5' primer served in a second PCR lasting about 7 to 11 cycles. One entry per CDR3 protein, called by TCRdb with MiXCR from the 5' RACE reads. The sample includes about 680,000 distinct CDR3 sequences, approximately 49% of them seen just once. This sample is part of a study of blood T cells in healthy people across ages. Study observations and caveats: Naive CD4+ cell counts and diversity both ran higher in long-lived than in aged donors. Leaving the PBMCs unsorted stopped any conclusive comparison of naive versus antigen-experienced cells.

The CDR3 has 14 amino acids. V was cut by 4 bases and J by 5 bases, with 15 bases left in between. The clonotype comes from a woman aged 55-75 years in good health. The gene calls are TRBV12-3 or TRBV12-4 and TRBJ2-7; D is unresolved. The sequenced sample was blood. CDR3 region: CASSSTRGANEQYF. The CDR3, as DNA: TGTGCCAGCAGTTCCACAAGAGGAGCGAACGAGCAGTACTTC.